The present T cell receptor beta chain was sequenced within a study of cytomegalovirus exposure and HLA in healthy donors. PCR was performed using 60 Vbeta and 13 Jbeta primers. The method was immunoSEQ multiplex PCR; TCRdb's version includes in-frame clones alone and lacks a portion of them. This table has 150,000 to 200,000 clones, around 79% appearing once. As regards this clone: The antigen remains undetermined.

Study results and caveats: A few CMV-associated chains were confirmed in vitro to be specific for CMV antigens.

Germline values: CDR1 MNHNS, CDR2 SASEGT. The CDR3 sequence is 12 residues long. V was pared by 1 base and J by 8 bases, with 6 bases between. The V call is TRBV6-1, the J call TRBJ2-1; D might be TRBD1 (5 bases). This sequence originates from a woman aged 45-59 years in good health and CMV-seropositive. The sequenced material came from PBMCs. In nucleotides, the CDR3 is TGTGCCAGCAGTGAAGGGGGCTATGAGCAGTTCTTC. Translating gives CASSEGGYEQFF.